Reported below is one T cell receptor (beta chain). What antigen it recognizes has not been identified. No much larger clone is present one base from it, and per-base qualities are unavailable. This sample stems from a study of blood T cell repertoires in COVID-19 (dated by TCRdb to between 2020 and 2021). With regard to the full study: Collaborator samples came from the United States, Italy and Spain and covered acute and convalescent phases of COVID-19. The material from the prospective study consisted of cDNA or gDNA derived from T cells, B-cell-depleted T cells, or PBMCs. The dataset comprised deeply sampled blood TCRbeta repertoires from subjects exposed to, actively infected with, or recovered from COVID-19. The repertoires were released in a freely available public database intended as a resource for research on the immune response to SARS-CoV-2. Samples were obtained from the ongoing ImmuneRACE study (first 160 participants) and from 950 to 1,500 subjects provided by 6 global collaborators. Sample metadata almost always included a de-identified subject ID, COVID-19 status, age in years and sex. Where available, HLA class I and class II types were obtained from metadata supplied by the sample provider rather than from assay-based typing. Study-wide findings and limitations: The amount of clinical and demographic metadata varied by source and participant and was provided uncurated.

The germline V gene provides CDR1 LGHNT and CDR2 FRNRAP. Inclusive of the bounding cysteine and phenylalanine, the CDR3 is 22 residues long. Just CDR3 DNA is preserved here, 66 bases in frame from base 1. V trim: 0 bases; J trim: 2 bases; unmatched bases: 22. The immunoSEQ Assay, a bias-controlled multiplex PCR, was used to amplify TCRbeta CDR3 regions from genomic DNA. The paper's data handling went like this. The number of nucleated cells in each sample was estimated from the amplification of reference gene primers within the assay. Sequence reads were collapsed and filtered to measure the absolute abundance of every unique TCRbeta CDR3 rearrangement. For each sample, productive Simpson clonality was calculated by taking the square root of Simpson's diversity index across productive rearrangements. TCRdb limited this immuneACCESS table to in-frame rearrangements with V and J called. A share of clones is missing; checked studies link under half to unresolved V genes, and the rest is unexplained. V, J and clone size are taken as reported in that table, and D and trimming were inferred from the DNA itself. This sample gives approximately 210,000 clones in total; roughly 87% of them show up just once. In total, the top ten clones hold 2% to 2.5% of the sample.

Enrolling through a virtual design, the prospective study's participants ranged in age from roughly 18 to 89 years and lived across some 22 United States geographic areas. To assign participants to cohorts, the prospective study relied on clinical history that participants themselves reported in a screening survey and a study questionnaire. Recovered participants in ImmuneRACE Cohort 3 were defined as having two consecutive negative NP/OP PCR tests, clearance from a healthcare professional, or resolution of symptoms. In the prospective study, mobile phlebotomists collected whole blood, serum and a nasopharyngeal or oropharyngeal swab from each participant. Participants in the prospective study had the option to provide additional blood draws and questionnaires over a roughly 2-month period. Before DNA extraction, prospective study blood samples were shipped either frozen or at room temperature.

The rearrangement joined TRBV12-5 to TRBJ2-7, with 10 bases in between that match TRBD1. This clonotype was sampled from a woman aged 25 to 45 who had recovered from COVID-19. The sequenced material came from PBMCs or T cells enriched from blood (not recorded which). CDR3 loop: CASGLVGSFGTGDTPKAYEQYF. The sequenced DNA is TGTGCTAGTGGTTTGGTAGGGAGTTTTGGGACAGGGGATACCCCAAAAGCCTACGAGCAGTACTTC.